This T cell receptor (beta chain) comes out of a study of blood T cell repertoires in COVID-19. At the level of the study: Acute-phase and convalescent COVID-19 samples originated in the United States, Italy and Spain.

Method: immunoSEQ multiplex PCR; TCRdb's copy keeps in-frame clones and lacks some. The sample lists about 380,000 clones, less than 85% occurring once. The CDR3 is 19 residues long. V lost 5 bases to trimming and J lost 0 bases; unmatched junction nucleotides: 12. Per the germline V gene, CDR1 is LGHNT and CDR2 is FRNRAP. The sequenced sample consisted of peripheral blood. This clonotype originated in a woman aged 18-29 years with acute or convalescent COVID-19. This chain links TRBV12-5 with TRBJ2-6; 8 bases match TRBD1. CDR3 nucleotide sequence: TGTGCTAGTGGTCCAACCCCGGGGACAGGTTCCTCTGGGGCCAACGTCCTGACTTTC. It yields the protein CASGPTPGTGSSGANVLTF.